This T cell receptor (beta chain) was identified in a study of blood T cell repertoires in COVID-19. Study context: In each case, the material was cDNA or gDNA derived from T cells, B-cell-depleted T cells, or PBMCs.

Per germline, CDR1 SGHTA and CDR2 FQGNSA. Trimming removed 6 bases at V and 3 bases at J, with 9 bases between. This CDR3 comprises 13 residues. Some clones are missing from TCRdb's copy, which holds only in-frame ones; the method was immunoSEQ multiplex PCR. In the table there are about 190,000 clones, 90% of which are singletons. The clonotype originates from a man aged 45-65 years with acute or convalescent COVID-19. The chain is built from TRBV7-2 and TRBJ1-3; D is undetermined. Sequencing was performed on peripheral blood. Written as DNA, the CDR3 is TGTGCCAGCAGTAGCACCTTTGGAAACACCATATATTTT. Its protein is CASSSTFGNTIYF.